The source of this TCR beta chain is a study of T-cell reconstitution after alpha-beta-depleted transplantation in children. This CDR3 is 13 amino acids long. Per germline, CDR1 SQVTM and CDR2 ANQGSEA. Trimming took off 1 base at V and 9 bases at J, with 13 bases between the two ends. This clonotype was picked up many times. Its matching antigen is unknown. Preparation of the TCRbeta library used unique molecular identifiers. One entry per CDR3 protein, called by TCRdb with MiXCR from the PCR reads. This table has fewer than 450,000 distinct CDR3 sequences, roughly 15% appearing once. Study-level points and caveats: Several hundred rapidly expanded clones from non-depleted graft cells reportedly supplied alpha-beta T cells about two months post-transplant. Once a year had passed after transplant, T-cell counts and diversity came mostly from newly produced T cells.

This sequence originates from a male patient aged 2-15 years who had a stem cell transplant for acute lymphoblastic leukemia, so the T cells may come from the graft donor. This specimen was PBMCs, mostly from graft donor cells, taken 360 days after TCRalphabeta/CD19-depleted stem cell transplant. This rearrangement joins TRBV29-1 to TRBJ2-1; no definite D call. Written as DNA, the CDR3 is TGCAGCGTTGAAGGGCCTGCGGTAGGTGAGCAGTTCTTC. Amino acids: CSVEGPAVGEQFF.